This entry concerns a single T cell receptor (beta chain). The method was immunoSEQ multiplex PCR; TCRdb's version includes in-frame clones alone and lacks a portion of them. The sample has about 150,000 clones, 75% to 85% seen once. The sample comes from a study of blood T cell repertoires in COVID-19. Overall study context: T cells, B-cell-depleted T cells, or PBMCs provided the cDNA or gDNA that served as material.

Per the germline V gene, CDR1 is GTSNPN and CDR2 is SVGIG (reference sequence). The CDR3 covers 13 residues. The ends lost 2 bases at V and 1 base at J; junction bases unmatched: 1. This TCR was sampled from a man between 60 and 70 years old with acute or convalescent COVID-19. Sequences were obtained from peripheral blood. The rearrangement links TRBV30 to TRBJ1-1, with 7 bases aligning to TRBD1. The CDR3 loop reads CAWSRQGNTEAFF. CDR3 nucleotide sequence: TGTGCCTGGAGTCGACAGGGGAACACTGAAGCTTTCTTT.